This entry lists 24 T cell receptor beta chains sequenced from one sample in a study of lymphopenia after photon versus proton radiotherapy. Profiling relied on immunoSEQ multiplex PCR, and the TCRdb table lists in-frame clones only, not all of them. The data contain about 20,000 clones, around 90% of them singletons. Source: peripheral blood, taken from a patient treated with proton-based radiotherapy. Receptors originate from a woman in her sixties or seventies with pancreatic cancer. Some clones in this sample may be carry-over from other donors' samples.

CDR3 region: CASSSPGQGGTEAFF. As DNA, the CDR3 is TGTGCCAGCAGTTCGCCGGGACAGGGGGGCACTGAAGCTTTCTTT. The V and J genes are TRBV27 and TRBJ1-1, with 11 bases lining up with TRBD1. Germline V gene data show CDR1 as MNHEY and CDR2 as SMNVEV (reference sequence). The trim removed 4 bases at V and 4 bases at J, leaving 5 bases unmatched. CDR3 length equals 15 residues.

The chain has TRBV5-1 and TRBJ1-1; 8 positions match TRBD1. The CDR3 contains 14 residues. CDR1 and CDR2 from the germline V gene are SGHRS and YFSETQ. Trimming cost V 4 bases and J 3 bases; bases outside gene matches: 5. The CDR3: CASSMDRVYTEAFF. CDR3 sequence (DNA): TGCGCCAGCAGCATGGACAGGGTGTACACTGAAGCTTTCTTT.

V usage is TRBV19 and J usage is TRBJ1-1; D call uncertain. The CDR3 has 14 residues. V was pared by 7 bases and J by 4 bases, with 16 bases between. The germline CDR1 and CDR2 sequences are LNHDA and SQIVND (reference sequence). Here the CDR3 reads CASTTEERGTEAFF. In DNA, the CDR3 is TGTGCCAGTACGACGGAAGAAAGAGGCACTGAAGCTTTCTTT.

The chain employs TRBV19 and TRBJ1-1, with a weak D call TRBD1 (6 bases). There are 16 residues in the CDR3. Germline V gene lookup returns CDR1 LNHDA and CDR2 SQIVND (reference sequence). Between the trimmed V and J ends, which lost 5 bases and 2 bases, there was a span of 18 bases. In DNA, the CDR3 is TGTGCCAGTAGTTCCCCCCCCGGGACACTCAACACTGAAGCTTTCTTT. This gives the protein CASSSPPGTLNTEAFF.

The genes are TRBV29-1 and TRBJ2-5; D tentatively fits TRBD1 or TRBD2 (5 bases each). Trimming left V 6 bases short and J 1 base short, with 12 bases between. The CDR3 extends over 13 amino acids. The V gene's germline CDR1 is SQVTM and CDR2 ANQGSEA. CDR3 region: CSVGDRVQETQYF. In DNA form, the CDR3 reads TGCAGCGTGGGGGACCGGGTCCAAGAGACCCAGTACTTC.

The V gene is TRBV7-2, the J gene TRBJ2-7; no clear D. The CDR3 has 11 amino acids. CDR1 SGHTA and CDR2 FQGNSA come from the germline V gene. V lost 5 bases and J lost 1, with 3 bases in between. DNA of the CDR3: TGTGCCAGCAGCGTATCCTACGAGCAGTACTTC. As protein: CASSVSYEQYF. Drawing the rest from reference TRBV7-2 and TRBJ2-7, the complete variable domain is GAGVSQSPSNKVTEKGKDVELRCDPISGHTALYWYRQSLGQGLEFLIYFQGNSAPDKSGLPSDRFSAERTGGSVSTLTIQRTQQEDSAVYLCASSVSYEQYFGPGTRLTVT.

The chain couples TRBV19 to TRBJ2-1; 15 positions match TRBD2. From germline, CDR1 is LNHDA and CDR2 SQIVND (reference sequence). Trimming removed 5 bases from V and 6 bases from J; junction bases left unmatched: 5. The CDR3 runs 16 residues. CDR3 nucleotides: TGTGCCAGTAGTCCGGGACTAGCGGGAGGATTCAATGAGCAGTTCTTC. This gives the protein CASSPGLAGGFNEQFF.

The V call is TRBV5-1, the J call TRBJ2-7; a weak D match, TRBD1 (5 bases). This CDR3 comprises 16 residues. V lost 4 bases, J lost 3 bases, and 20 bases lay in between. From germline, CDR1 is SGHRS and CDR2 YFSETQ. CDR3 residues: CASSLVTTVQSYEQYF. The CDR3 coding sequence is TGCGCCAGCAGCCTAGTAACGACAGTACAAAGCTACGAGCAGTACTTC.

This chain joins TRBV11-2 and TRBJ1-2; tentatively, D is TRBD1 (5 bases). V lost 1 base, J lost 7 bases, and 7 bases lay in between. Germline V gene lookup returns CDR1 SGHAT and CDR2 FQNNGV. CDR3 size: 12 residues. CDR3 coding DNA: TGTGCCAGCAGCTTAGCGGGGGTTGGCTACACCTTC. This encodes CASSLAGVGYTF.

The chain links TRBV19 to TRBJ1-1; D is possibly TRBD1 (6 bases). Germline assignment: CDR1 LNHDA and CDR2 SQIVND (reference sequence). The germline V and J ends were trimmed by 3 bases and 3 bases, with 11 bases remaining between them. The CDR3 sequence is 14 residues long. CDR3 coding DNA: TGTGCCAGTAGTATGGACAGACAACACACTGAAGCTTTCTTT. It translates to CASSMDRQHTEAFF.

V usage is TRBV30 and J usage is TRBJ1-1, with TRBD1 as a possible D gene (6 bases). Trimming took 5 bases from V and 1 from J, leaving 11 bases between them. The CDR3 loop spans 13 amino acids. The V gene's germline CDR1 is GTSNPN and CDR2 SVGIG (reference sequence). This chain's CDR3 is CAWGEQGNTEAFF. The CDR3 DNA is TGTGCCTGGGGGGAACAGGGGAACACTGAAGCTTTCTTT.

The rearrangement joins TRBV6-1 to TRBJ1-3; no clear D gene. Germline V gene data show CDR1 as MNHNS and CDR2 as SASEGT. The CDR3 has 14 amino acids. Trimming pared 1 base from V and 1 base from J, leaving 5 bases between. CDR3 loop: CASSEGYSGNTIYF. For the CDR3, the DNA is TGTGCCAGCAGTGAAGGATATTCTGGAAACACCATATATTTT.

The chain couples TRBV18 to TRBJ2-1, with a possible D match to TRBD2 (6 bases). The germline gives CDR1 KGHSH, CDR2 LQKENI. V was clipped by 3 bases and J by 9 bases, with 18 bases between them. This CDR3 is 15 amino acids long. CDR3: CASSPVGTPNGEQFF. CDR3 coding DNA: TGTGCCAGCTCACCGGTCGGGACTCCCAATGGTGAGCAGTTCTTC.

The chain links TRBV18 to TRBJ2-3; D unclear. CDR3 length: 15 amino acids. Germline CDR1 and CDR2: KGHSH and LQKENI. V was cut by 1 base and J by 2 bases, with 10 bases left in between. The CDR3 nucleotides read TGTGCCAGCTCACCACTTAGCCACGACACAGATACGCAGTATTTT. It codes for CASSPLSHDTDTQYF.

The chain recombines TRBV5-1 with TRBJ2-1, with a tentative D call TRBD2 (6 bases). The CDR3 sequence is 17 residues long. Germline assignment: CDR1 SGHRS and CDR2 YFSETQ. Trimming shortened V by 5 bases and J by 0 bases, and 18 bases separated the two germline ends. The CDR3 protein is CASSRRLGGGSYNEQFF. The CDR3 DNA sequence: TGCGCCAGCAGTCGTCGGTTGGGGGGAGGCTCCTACAATGAGCAGTTCTTC.

The J gene is TRBJ2-1, the V gene TRBV27; 9 bases are shared with TRBD1. The CDR3 has 13 residues. V lost 5 bases and J lost 10; bases outside the gene matches: 6. Germline loops: CDR1 MNHEY, CDR2 SMNVEV (reference sequence). This CDR3 is CASSKDRGLEQFF. In DNA form, the CDR3 reads TGTGCCAGCAGTAAGGACAGGGGTTTGGAGCAGTTCTTC.

V gene TRBV10-3 combines with J gene TRBJ2-5; D is undetermined. The CDR3 sequence is 14 residues long. V shed 6 bases and J shed 1 base, with 12 bases lying between them. CDR1 and CDR2 (germline): ENHRY, SYGVKD. The CDR3 region is CAIRDDTAQETQYF. The CDR3 DNA is TGTGCCATCAGAGACGACACGGCCCAAGAGACCCAGTACTTC.

V and J are TRBV20-1 and TRBJ1-1; unclear D gene. This CDR3 spans 9 amino acids. CDR1 is DFQATT, CDR2 SNEGSKA, per germline (reference sequence). With 1 base removed from V and 7 bases from J, the gap between germline ends came to 1 base. CDR3 sequence reads: CSARGEAFF. The CDR3 DNA follows: TGCAGTGCTAGAGGTGAAGCTTTCTTT.

J is TRBJ1-3 and V is TRBV30; 8 bases line up with TRBD1. This CDR3 spans 15 amino acids. V gave up 3 bases and J gave up 3 bases; unmatched junction bases: 7. Per the germline V gene, CDR1 is GTSNPN and CDR2 is SVGIG (reference sequence). CDR3 amino acids: CAWSPPDRGGNTIYF. The CDR3 DNA follows: TGTGCCTGGAGCCCCCCCGACAGGGGTGGAAACACCATATATTTT.

The chain combines TRBV6-6 with TRBJ1-1; 9 bases map to TRBD1. V lost 6 bases and J lost 7; bases outside the gene matches: 6. In germline, CDR1 is MNHNY, CDR2 SVGAGI (reference sequence). CDR3 length: 13 amino acids. The CDR3 protein is CASRDRGEGEAFF. The CDR3 DNA sequence: TGTGCCAGCAGAGACAGGGGGGAGGGTGAAGCTTTCTTT.

The chain joins TRBV28 to TRBJ1-4, with D uncertain. This CDR3 has 15 residues. Germline CDR1 MDHEN, CDR2 SYDVKM. Deletions cut 1 base from V and 6 bases from J, with 12 bases between. The CDR3 DNA sequence: TGTGCCAGCAGTTTATCTGGCAGAGGTGATGAAAAACTGTTTTTT. Encoded protein: CASSLSGRGDEKLFF. Together with reference TRBV28 and TRBJ1-4, the CDR3 gives the full variable domain: DVKVTQSSRYLVKRTGEKVFLECVQDMDHENMFWYRQDPGLGLRLIYFSYDVKMKEKGDIPEGYSVSREKKERFSLILESASTNQTSMYLCASSLSGRGDEKLFFGSGTQLSVL.

Details on this clone: One end of the junction is discordant with germline, which a read error may explain. This chain links TRBV5-4 with TRBJ1-4, with D perhaps TRBD1 (5 bases). CDR3 size: 13 residues. Germline loops: CDR1 SGHNT, CDR2 YYREEE (reference sequence). The CDR3 here is CASSLGWGNPPIF. For the CDR3, the DNA is TGTGCCAGCAGCTTGGGATGGGGGAACCCTCCTATTTTT.

The chain combines TRBV7-6 with TRBJ2-7; 7 nucleotides align to TRBD1. Germline V gives CDR1 SGHVS, CDR2 FNYEAQ. CDR3 length equals 14 residues. V was clipped by 1 base and J by 4 bases; unmatched bases: 4. The CDR3 spells CASSLGGTAYEQYF. As DNA, the CDR3 is TGTGCCAGCAGCTTAGGGGGGACAGCTTACGAGCAGTACTTC.

V gene TRBV6-5 combines with J gene TRBJ2-6; no definite D call. This CDR3 is built from 15 residues. V gave up 0 bases and J gave up 2 bases, with 5 bases separating them. The germline CDR1 and CDR2 sequences are MNHEY and SVGAGI. This CDR3 reads CASSYSRAGANVLTF. CDR3 coding DNA: TGTGCCAGCAGTTACTCAAGGGCTGGGGCCAACGTCCTGACTTTC.